The 26 T cell receptor beta chains below come from one sample, sequenced in a study of T cells after yellow fever vaccination. One entry per CDR3 protein results from TCRdb running MiXCR on the 5' RACE reads. Of fewer than 650,000 distinct CDR3 sequences in the sample, less than 25% were seen once. The sample in question was PBMCs, obtained less than 25 days after the first yellow fever vaccination. The source of these receptors is a young man who received the YFV17D yellow fever vaccine.

As DNA, the CDR3 is TGTGCCAGCAGTGAGCAACAGGGAAGGTATGAGCAGTTCTTC. Its protein is CASSEQQGRYEQFF. The V call is TRBV25-1, the J call TRBJ2-1, with D possibly being TRBD1 (6 bases). There are 14 residues in the CDR3. V was shortened by 3 bases and J by 8 bases, with 14 bases between the two germline ends. CDR1 and CDR2 from the germline V gene are MGHDK and SYGVNS.

This chain connects TRBV27 to TRBJ2-7; the D is unclear. This CDR3 is built from 15 residues. V was trimmed by 2 bases and J by 3 bases, leaving 14 bases between them. Per the germline V gene, CDR1 is MNHEY and CDR2 is SMNVEV (reference sequence). The CDR3 sequence is CASSLGPWARYEQYF. CDR3 bases: TGTGCCAGCAGTTTAGGCCCGTGGGCGCGCTACGAGCAGTACTTC.

A few counts support this clonotype. The chain has TRBV6-2 or TRBV6-3 and TRBJ1-5, with D possibly TRBD1 on 6 matching bases. This CDR3 has 18 residues. Germline CDR1 reads MNHEY; CDR2 reads SVGEGT. V lost 0 bases and J 2 bases, leaving 17 bases between the germline ends. The CDR3 is CASSYSPAGGAGNQPQHF. Written as DNA, the CDR3 is TGTGCCAGCAGTTACTCTCCCGCGGGGGGGGCTGGCAATCAGCCCCAGCATTTT.

The chain has TRBV10-3 and TRBJ2-3, with TRBD2 matching over 13 bases. The germline CDR1 and CDR2 sequences are ENHRY and SYGVKD. CDR3 size: 14 residues. Trimming at V came to 8 bases and at J to 3 bases, leaving 2 bases not matched to a gene. The CDR3 DNA reads as TGTGCCATCCGACTAGCGGGGGGTACAGATACGCAGTATTTT. It yields the protein CAIRLAGGTDTQYF.

The chain joins TRBV18 to TRBJ2-7; unclear D gene. Trimming took off 3 bases at V and 6 bases at J, with 15 bases between the two ends. The CDR3 is made up of 14 amino acids. Germline CDR1 reads KGHSH; CDR2 reads LQKENI. The DNA of the CDR3 is TGTGCCAGCTCACCGCGTAGTTCTCCGGGCGAGCAGTACTTC. It yields the protein CASSPRSSPGEQYF.

The chain couples TRBV7-9 to TRBJ1-4; D gene unclear. CDR1 and CDR2 from the germline V gene are SEHNR and FQNEAQ (reference sequence). V lost 1 base, J lost 2 bases, and 11 bases lay in between. The CDR3 runs 16 residues. Written as DNA, the CDR3 is TGTGCCAGCAGCTTAGGGGCCGCAAGGACTAATGAAAAACTGTTTTTT. This sequence encodes CASSLGAARTNEKLFF. Complete variable domain (other parts from reference TRBV7-9 and TRBJ1-4): DTGVSQNPRHKITKRGQNVTFRCDPISEHNRLYWYRQTLGQGPEFLTYFQNEAQLEKSRLLSDRFSAERPKGSFSTLEIQRTEQGDSAMYLCASSLGAARTNEKLFFGSGTQLSVL.

Only a few counts were recorded for this clonotype. This rearrangement joins TRBV29-1 to TRBJ2-3; D is perhaps TRBD1 (5 bases). The CDR3 consists of 13 residues. CDR1 SQVTM and CDR2 ANQGSEA come from the germline V gene. V lost 4 bases and J 4 bases, leaving 12 bases between the germline ends. Written as DNA, the CDR3 is TGCAGCGTTGCCCCAGGGATTCCAGATACGCAGTATTTT. Encoded protein: CSVAPGIPDTQYF.

The chain employs TRBV7-6 and TRBJ2-3, with 8 bases identical to TRBD2. The germline V gene encodes CDR1 SGHVS and CDR2 FNYEAQ. The CDR3 extends over 18 amino acids. Losses at the gene ends were 4 bases for V and 2 bases for J; bases not matched to a gene: 14. Here the CDR3 reads CASSSPRGGGTHTDTQYF. CDR3 sequence (DNA): TGTGCCAGCAGCTCACCTCGGGGCGGGGGGACCCACACAGATACGCAGTATTTT.

This clonotype was observed a few times. V and J are TRBV11-2 and TRBJ2-2; 10 bases are shared with TRBD2. The length of the CDR3 is 18 residues. V lost 2 bases to trimming and J lost 9 bases; unmatched junction nucleotides: 15. The germline CDR1 and CDR2 sequences are SGHAT and FQNNGV. DNA of the CDR3: TGTGCCAGCAGCTTACTTTTAACTAGCGGGGCGGCTGGGAGGGAGCTGTTTTTT. It yields the protein CASSLLLTSGAAGRELFF.

The chain uses TRBV7-2 and TRBJ1-5, with a weak D call TRBD1 (6 bases). Germline CDR1 SGHTA, CDR2 FQGNSA. The CDR3 covers 17 residues. The ends were cut back, 5 bases at V and 3 bases at J, with 20 bases in the middle. The CDR3 coding sequence is TGTGCCAGCAGCGTAAATGTTGGGACAATTCCCAATCAGCCCCAGCATTTT. This codes for CASSVNVGTIPNQPQHF.

V gene TRBV5-1 combines with J gene TRBJ2-1; 8 bases map to TRBD2. This CDR3 contains 16 residues. The trim removed 4 bases at V and 1 base at J, leaving 7 bases unmatched. Germline CDR1 is SGHRS and CDR2 is YFSETQ. The CDR3 spells CASSPYPGGSYNEQFF. The CDR3 nucleotides read TGCGCCAGCAGCCCCTACCCGGGGGGGTCCTACAATGAGCAGTTCTTC.

The V and J genes are TRBV5-4 and TRBJ2-7; D may be TRBD2 (5 bases). CDR3 length equals 13 residues. CDR1 is SGHNT and CDR2 is YYREEE in the germline V gene (reference sequence). V shed 3 bases and J shed 6 bases, with 13 bases lying between them. CDR3 nucleotide sequence: TGTGCCAGCAGCTGGAGGACCCTCTGCGAGCAGTACGTC. Translating gives CASSWRTLCEQYV.

This clonotype came up once. Just one base apart from a much larger clone, this may be a read error. The chain carries TRBV13 and TRBJ2-3; D not certain. Germline V CDR1 and CDR2: PRHDT, FYEKMQ (reference sequence). Trimming took 5 bases from V and 2 from J, leaving 5 bases between them. This CDR3 region has 12 residues. DNA for the CDR3: TGTGCCAGCAGCCGAATCACAGATACGCAGTATTTT. Amino acid sequence: CASSRITDTQYF.

The chain combines TRBV5-1 with TRBJ2-3; D remains unclear. V was cut by 1 base and J by 0 bases, with 6 bases left in between. The germline V gene encodes CDR1 SGHRS and CDR2 YFSETQ. CDR3 length: 14 amino acids. The CDR3 spells CASSLPRSTDTQYF. The CDR3 nucleotides are TGCGCCAGCAGCTTGCCCAGAAGCACAGATACGCAGTATTTT.

This chain joins TRBV11-1 and TRBJ2-2; 11 bases line up with TRBD1. Germline trimming cut 3 bases from V and 7 bases from J; bases unmatched to any gene: 13. CDR3 size: 18 residues. Germline V gene lookup returns CDR1 SGHAT and CDR2 FQDESV (reference sequence). CDR3 nucleotide sequence: TGTGCCAGCAGCTTGCCCCCCGGGACAGGGGGTTTCAGCGGGGAGCTGTTTTTT. Its translation is CASSLPPGTGGFSGELFF.

This clonotype has ten or more counts. At one boundary the junction diverges from the germline segment, which might be a read error. This chain connects TRBV7-9 to TRBJ2-1; TRBD1 or TRBD2 may be the D gene (5 bases each). CDR1 and CDR2 from the germline V gene are SEHNR and FQNEAQ (reference sequence). This CDR3 spans 11 amino acids. The CDR3 loop is CASAERGPAVF. The CDR3 DNA is TGTGCCAGCGCGGAGAGGGGACCGGCGGTCTTC.

The chain uses TRBV11-1 and TRBJ2-5, with D tentatively TRBD2 (7 bases). Germline assignment: CDR1 SGHAT and CDR2 FQDESV (reference sequence). Trimming left V 2 bases short and J 5 bases short, with 27 bases between. The CDR3 covers 19 residues. This CDR3 is CASSLINSSGGLERETQYF. The CDR3 DNA reads as TGTGCCAGCAGCTTAATCAACTCGTCCGGGGGGCTAGAACGGGAGACCCAGTACTTC. The variable domain in full, completed from reference TRBV11-1 and TRBJ2-5, reads EAEVAQSPRYKITEKSQAVAFWCDPISGHATLYWYRQILGQGPELLVQFQDESVVDDSQLPKDRFSAERLKGVDSTLKIQPAELGDSAMYLCASSLINSSGGLERETQYFGPGTRLLVL.

This clonotype was recorded a few times. The V and J genes are TRBV5-1 and TRBJ1-1; no reliable D call. Trimming shortened V by 0 bases and J by 7 bases, and 19 bases separated the two germline ends. CDR1 is SGHRS, CDR2 YFSETQ, per germline. CDR3 length: 16 residues. CDR3 protein: CASSLEAPAYTYEAFF. The CDR3 nucleotides read TGCGCCAGCAGCTTGGAGGCTCCCGCATACACTTATGAAGCTTTCTTT.

There are a few counts of this clonotype. The chain couples TRBV20-1 to TRBJ2-5; D unresolved. CDR1 is DFQATT, CDR2 SNEGSKA, per germline (reference sequence). Trimming shortened V by 6 bases and J by 5 bases, and 4 bases separated the two germline ends. The CDR3 length is 9 residues. The DNA of the CDR3 is TGCAGTGCAGGGGAGACCCAGTACTTC. Translation gives CSAGETQYF.

This CDR3 is CASGGGVINEQFF. CDR3 DNA sequence: TGTGCCAGCGGGGGGGGGGTGATCAATGAGCAGTTCTTC. The V call is TRBV28, the J call TRBJ2-1, with TRBD2 matching 7 bases. The V gene end was trimmed by 8 bases and the J gene end by 6 bases; junction bases not matched to a gene: 7. Germline-derived CDR1 and CDR2 are MDHEN and SYDVKM. This CDR3 has 13 amino acids.

The rearrangement uses TRBV7-9 and TRBJ2-7, with a tentative D call TRBD2 (6 bases). The ends were cut back, 3 bases at V and 4 bases at J, with 13 bases in the middle. The germline V gene has CDR1 SEHNR and CDR2 FQNEAQ (reference sequence). The CDR3 has 14 residues. The CDR3 loop reads CASSFAGNQYEQYF. The DNA for the CDR3 is TGTGCCAGCAGCTTTGCGGGGAATCAGTACGAGCAGTACTTC.

This clonotype occurred a few times. The V gene is TRBV7-3, the J gene TRBJ2-5, with 8 bases aligning to TRBD1. Germline trimming cut 2 bases from V and 4 bases from J; bases unmatched to any gene: 3. Germline values: CDR1 SGHTA, CDR2 FQGTGA. This CDR3 is built from 14 residues. As DNA, the CDR3 is TGTGCCAGCAGCTTAGCGGGGACAGGAGAGACCCAGTACTTC. As protein: CASSLAGTGETQYF.

The chain is built from TRBV18 and TRBJ1-1; D is perhaps TRBD1 (6 bases). The CDR3 sequence is 13 residues long. V dropped 5 bases and J dropped 4 bases, with 11 bases sitting between them. Germline CDR1 reads KGHSH; CDR2 reads LQKENI. CDR3 DNA: TGTGCCAGCTCAACCACAGGGATCACTGAAGCTTTCTTT. Residues: CASSTTGITEAFF.

The chain combines TRBV9 with TRBJ1-1; 7 nucleotides align to TRBD1. The CDR3 sequence is 14 residues long. CDR1 is SGDLS, CDR2 YYNGEE, per germline. J lost 10 bases, V lost 3 bases, and 12 bases had no gene match. CDR3 sequence: CASSANVQGGRAFF. The CDR3 DNA reads TGTGCCAGCAGCGCCAATGTCCAGGGGGGGAGAGCTTTCTTT.

This rearrangement joins TRBV6-1 to TRBJ2-1, with no clear D. Per germline, CDR1 MNHNS and CDR2 SASEGT. The CDR3 is made up of 14 amino acids. V was clipped by 1 base and J by 4 bases, with 8 bases between them. CDR3 nucleotides: TGTGCCAGCAGTGAAGGTCGAGGTTACAATGAGCAGTTCTTC. Its translation: CASSEGRGYNEQFF.

Only a few counts were recorded for this clonotype. V and J are TRBV4-1 and TRBJ1-5; the D is unclear. The V end was cut by 1 base, the J end by 4 bases, with 17 bases between. The CDR3 spans 17 residues. CDR1 and CDR2 (germline): MGHRA, YSYEKL. CDR3 residues: CASSQGAPTRGNQPQHF. The DNA for the CDR3 is TGCGCCAGCAGCCAAGGGGCACCGACCCGGGGTAATCAGCCCCAGCATTTT.